The rows below give T cell receptor beta chains drawn from one sample of a study of T cells in Graves' hyperthyroidism and ophthalmopathy. TCRdb called the multiplex PCR reads again in MiXCR, with one record for every CDR3 protein. The sample yields roughly 400,000 distinct CDR3 sequences, about a sixth seen once. Sequenced: blood. All receptors derive from a woman under 30 with Graves' hyperthyroidism that later progressed to Graves' ophthalmopathy. The CDR3 runs from the conserved cysteine through the conserved F or W. Fields, in order: CDR3 DNA, CDR3 protein, clone size, CDR3 length, J gene, D gene, V gene. D genes are given only for firm matches. Rows give clone size only sometimes, using once, few, many, or a class for an expanded clone.

DNA: TGTGCCAGCAGGCCAATTCGTGGCTACAATGAGCAGTTCTTC
CDR3: CASRPIRGYNEQFF
size: many
length: 14
J: TRBJ2-1
D: .
V: TRBV27

DNA: TGTGCCAGCAGGGACAGTTATGGAAACACCATATATTTT
CDR3: CASRDSYGNTIYF
size: .
length: 13
J: TRBJ1-3
D: .
V: TRBV6-1

DNA: TGCGCCAGCAGCCAAGAAGAGGGGGTTCTACTCGAGCAGTACTTC
CDR3: CASSQEEGVLLEQYF
size: few
length: 15
J: TRBJ2-7
D: .
V: TRBV4-1

DNA: TGCAGCGCCGTAGGGACTAGCCTTACCCTAGATACGCAGTATTTT
CDR3: CSAVGTSLTLDTQYF
size: few
length: 15
J: TRBJ2-3
D: TRBD2
V: TRBV29-1

DNA: TGCGCCAGCAGCTTGGAAGGGGGCGGGGAGACCCAGTACTTC
CDR3: CASSLEGGGETQYF
size: once
length: 14
J: TRBJ2-5
D: TRBD1
V: TRBV5-1

DNA: TGCGCCAGCAGCGATGCCCGGACAGGGTGGAACGAGCAGTATTTC
CDR3: CASSDARTGWNEQYF
size: .
length: 15
J: TRBJ2-7
D: TRBD1
V: TRBV5-1

DNA: TGTGCCAGCAGCACCGGGCGTTCCTACGAGCAGTACTTC
CDR3: CASSTGRSYEQYF
size: .
length: 13
J: TRBJ2-7
D: .
V: TRBV9

DNA: TGCGCCAGCAGCCAAGATCAGGGACTAGCGGGAGTTATCGTCTTC
CDR3: CASSQDQGLAGVIVF
size: .
length: 15
J: TRBJ2-1
D: TRBD2
V: TRBV4-1

DNA: TGTGCCAGCGGCGTGCGTGTCGGAGATACGCAGTATTTT
CDR3: CASGVRVGDTQYF
size: many
length: 13
J: TRBJ2-3
D: .
V: TRBV2

DNA: TGCGCCAGCAGCCAAGTAAGGGGGCGGATCAATGAGCAGTTCTTC
CDR3: CASSQVRGRINEQFF
size: few
length: 15
J: TRBJ2-1
D: TRBD1
V: TRBV4-1

DNA: TGTGCCAGCAGCTCTGGCACCGGGAACAGGAAGATCACAGATACGCAGTATTTT
CDR3: CASSSGTGNRKITDTQYF
size: few
length: 18
J: TRBJ2-3
D: .
V: TRBV5-4

DNA: TGCAGTGCTAGTTTTCGGGGGATTAGCGGGAGAACTCCCTACGAGCAGTACTTC
CDR3: CSASFRGISGRTPYEQYF
size: many
length: 18
J: TRBJ2-7
D: TRBD2
V: TRBV20-1

DNA: TGTGCCAGCAGTTTAGGGATGGAGACCCAGTACTTC
CDR3: CASSLGMETQYF
size: many
length: 12
J: TRBJ2-5
D: .
V: TRBV2

DNA: TGCGCCAGCAGCCAGACAGGGGGTAATTCACCCCTCCACTTT
CDR3: CASSQTGGNSPLHF
size: .
length: 14
J: TRBJ1-6
D: TRBD1
V: TRBV4-1

DNA: TGTGCCAGCGGTCTTTTAGCGGGAAGGAACACCGGGGAGCTGTTTTTT
CDR3: CASGLLAGRNTGELFF
size: .
length: 16
J: TRBJ2-2
D: TRBD2
V: TRBV27

DNA: TGTGCCAGTAGGCCGACGGGACAGGGGACCTACGAGCAGTACTTC
CDR3: CASRPTGQGTYEQYF
size: .
length: 15
J: TRBJ2-7
D: TRBD1
V: TRBV19

DNA: TGTGCCAGCAGCTTAGAGAGCAGGGGGAAATACGAGCAGTACTTC
CDR3: CASSLESRGKYEQYF
size: .
length: 15
J: TRBJ2-7
D: TRBD1
V: TRBV7-9

DNA: TGCGCCAGCAGCCCGGAGGAGGGTACCTTCAATGAGCAGTTCTTC
CDR3: CASSPEEGTFNEQFF
size: .
length: 15
J: TRBJ2-1
D: .
V: TRBV5-1

DNA: TGTGCCAGTCAATCAAGACTAGCGGGAATGAATGAGCAGTTCTTC
CDR3: CASQSRLAGMNEQFF
size: many
length: 15
J: TRBJ2-1
D: TRBD2
V: TRBV19

DNA: TGCAGTGCTAGAGATCACGGGACAGGAAGCAATCAGCCCCAGCATTTT
CDR3: CSARDHGTGSNQPQHF
size: many
length: 16
J: TRBJ1-5
D: TRBD1
V: TRBV20-1

DNA: TGTGCCAGCAGTTTGTTGGGACAGGGAAGCAATCAGCCCCAGCATTTT
CDR3: CASSLLGQGSNQPQHF
size: few
length: 16
J: TRBJ1-5
D: TRBD1
V: TRBV28

DNA: TGTGCCAGCAGCGCCTGGACAGGCCCCTACGAGCAGTACTTC
CDR3: CASSAWTGPYEQYF
size: .
length: 14
J: TRBJ2-7
D: TRBD1
V: TRBV7-3

DNA: TGTGCCAGCAGGCGGGGGGTAGGGAATACGCAGTATTTT
CDR3: CASRRGVGNTQYF
size: many
length: 13
J: TRBJ2-3
D: TRBD2
V: TRBV2

DNA: TGTGCCATCAGTGAGGCTCCTTTGGACGAGCAGTACTTC
CDR3: CAISEAPLDEQYF
size: many
length: 13
J: TRBJ2-7
D: .
V: TRBV10-3

DNA: TGCGCCAGCAGCTTGGAAGGGACTAGGACACACAATGAGCAGTTCTTC
CDR3: CASSLEGTRTHNEQFF
size: .
length: 16
J: TRBJ2-1
D: TRBD2
V: TRBV5-1

DNA: TGCAGTGCTACGGAAACGGGGCGGGACTACAATGAGCAGTTCTTC
CDR3: CSATETGRDYNEQFF
size: many
length: 15
J: TRBJ2-1
D: .
V: TRBV20-1

DNA: TGTGCCAGCAGCTTAATAGAGGGGAGCGAGCAGTACTTC
CDR3: CASSLIEGSEQYF
size: many
length: 13
J: TRBJ2-7
D: .
V: TRBV13

DNA: TGTGCCAGCCGGACAGCCAACTCTGGAAACACCATATATTTT
CDR3: CASRTANSGNTIYF
size: .
length: 14
J: TRBJ1-3
D: .
V: TRBV6-2/TRBV6-3

DNA: TGTGCCAGCAGCTTAGGGGCCCCTTCCGGAAACACCATATATTTT
CDR3: CASSLGAPSGNTIYF
size: .
length: 15
J: TRBJ1-3
D: .
V: TRBV7-2

DNA: TGTGCTAGCAGCCCAGGACTAGCACAATCGAACACCGGGGAGCTGTTTTTT
CDR3: CASSPGLAQSNTGELFF
size: few
length: 17
J: TRBJ2-2
D: TRBD2
V: TRBV7-7

DNA: TGTGCCAGCACCGGGTCTTTTTTTACTTCGGCCAAAAACATTCAGTACTTC
CDR3: CASTGSFFTSAKNIQYF
size: many
length: 17
J: TRBJ2-4
D: .
V: TRBV28

DNA: TGTGCCAGCAGCCCGGGTCGCAGCACAGATACGCAGTATTTT
CDR3: CASSPGRSTDTQYF
size: many
length: 14
J: TRBJ2-3
D: .
V: TRBV11-2